This is a list of T cell receptor beta chains from one sample in a study of blood T cell repertoires in COVID-19. Sequenced by immunoSEQ multiplex PCR; TCRdb stores in-frame clones only, minus some. The table lists 250,000 or so clones, around 86% of them singletons, with roughly 5% in the top ten. Sequencing used peripheral blood. The receptors were sampled from a woman in her sixties with COVID-19, enrolled during active disease. Each CDR3 is given with its conserved first and last residue. The order of the fields is V gene, J gene, clone size, D gene, CDR3 DNA, CDR3 protein. A D gene is named only where the DNA matches it firmly. A row's size may be missing; if present it is once, few, many or a size class.

TRBV11-2	TRBJ2-7	-	-	TGTGCCAGCAGCCTTCGAAAGGGGTCAGTCTACGAGCAGTACTTC	CASSLRKGSVYEQYF
TRBV9	TRBJ2-5	-	TRBD1	TGTGCCAGCAGCGTACTACAGGGGATCCAAGAGACCCAGTACTTC	CASSVLQGIQETQYF
TRBV19	TRBJ2-1	-	-	TGTGCCAGTAGTGCACAATATGGGCTTCAGTTCTTC	CASSAQYGLQFF
TRBV29-1	TRBJ1-4	-	TRBD1	TGCAGCGTCGCCAAGACAGGGCAGGGTGAAAAACTGTTTTTT	CSVAKTGQGEKLFF
TRBV7-9	TRBJ2-7	many	-	TGTGCCAGCAGCGCCGGGACACTAGGCGGCTACGAGCAGTACTTC	CASSAGTLGGYEQYF
TRBV18	TRBJ1-3	-	TRBD1	TGTGCCAGCTCTCCCGGGACAGGGGGAGACACCATATATTTT	CASSPGTGGDTIYF
TRBV30	TRBJ2-1	-	TRBD2	TGTGCCTGGAGTCGCCCGGGGGGGGGAAGCTCCTACAATGAGCAGTTCTTC	CAWSRPGGGSSYNEQFF
TRBV18	TRBJ2-5	-	-	TGTGCCAGCTCACCCGCACAGGGTAGTCGAGAGACCCAGTACTTC	CASSPAQGSRETQYF
TRBV3-1/TRBV3-2	TRBJ1-3	-	TRBD1	TGTGCCAGCAGCCAATCGGGACAGGGTCTTGGAAACACCATATATTTT	CASSQSGQGLGNTIYF
TRBV2	TRBJ2-3	-	-	TGTGCCAGCAGTGAACTCGGAGCTACCGGCACAGATACGCAGTATTTT	CASSELGATGTDTQYF
TRBV24-1	TRBJ2-1	few	-	TGTGCCACCAGTGTGGCTAGCGGCAGAGGGGGGAATGAGCAGTTCTTC	CATSVASGRGGNEQFF
TRBV19	TRBJ1-1	-	TRBD1	TGTGCCAGTGGGATTCAGGGGGTGAACACTGAAGCTTTCTTT	CASGIQGVNTEAFF
TRBV28	TRBJ1-2	-	-	TGTGCCAGCACGCCAGGGGATTCCTATGGCTACACCTTC	CASTPGDSYGYTF
TRBV9	TRBJ2-7	-	TRBD2	TGTGCCAGCAGCGTAGATTGGGTAACTAGCGGGAACAACGAGCAGTACTTC	CASSVDWVTSGNNEQYF
TRBV30	TRBJ1-5	-	-	TGTGCCTGGAGTGTACAGGACAATCAGCCCCAGCATTTT	CAWSVQDNQPQHF
TRBV3-1/TRBV3-2	TRBJ2-7	-	TRBD2	TGTGCCAGCAGCCAACTAGCGGGAGACTACGAGCAGTACTTC	CASSQLAGDYEQYF
TRBV19	TRBJ2-7	-	-	TGTGCCAGTAGCCCCCTCGACAGTCTCTCCTACGAGCAGTACTTC	CASSPLDSLSYEQYF
TRBV19	TRBJ1-4	-	TRBD1	TGTGCCAGTAGTATCCGGACAGGAGAAAAACTGTTTTTT	CASSIRTGEKLFF
TRBV20-1	TRBJ2-7	-	TRBD2	TGCAGTGCTAGTCCAATACTAGCGGGCGTCTCCTACGAGCAGTACTTC	CSASPILAGVSYEQYF
TRBV7-3	TRBJ2-7	-	TRBD1	TGTGCCAGCAGCTATGGACAGGGGGTGACCCAGGAGTACTTC	CASSYGQGVTQEYF
TRBV11-2	TRBJ2-2	-	TRBD2	TGTGCCAGCAGGCTAGCGGGATACACCGGGGAGCTGTTTTTT	CASRLAGYTGELFF
TRBV5-4	TRBJ2-3	-	-	TGTGCCAGCAGCTTGGGTCCTAGCACAGATACGCAGTATTTT	CASSLGPSTDTQYF
TRBV2	TRBJ1-2	-	TRBD1	TGTGCCAGCAGTTCCGGACAGGGGGTAGGCTACACCTTC	CASSSGQGVGYTF
TRBV19	TRBJ1-5	-	-	TGTGCCAGTAGTATAACAGAACAACGCCATCAGCCCCAGCATTTT	CASSITEQRHQPQHF
TRBV4-3	TRBJ2-4	-	TRBD1	TGCGCCAGCAGCCCCTATGGCGCTCCGGGACAGAACATTCAGTACTTC	CASSPYGAPGQNIQYF
TRBV27	TRBJ1-1	-	-	TGTGCCAGCAGTCATACCGCGACAGGCACTGAAGCTTTCTTT	CASSHTATGTEAFF
TRBV15	TRBJ2-1	-	-	TGTGCCACCAGCAAGCTGGGCGGAGGGTACGACAATGAGCAGTTCTTC	CATSKLGGGYDNEQFF
TRBV7-3	TRBJ2-1	-	TRBD2	TGTGCCAGCAGCTTAAATCAAGCGGGAGTGTACAATGAGCAGTTCTTC	CASSLNQAGVYNEQFF
TRBV28	TRBJ2-5	-	TRBD1	TGTGCCAGCAGCGATTCGGGACAGGGCCGGGAGACCCAGTACTTC	CASSDSGQGRETQYF
TRBV6-1	TRBJ1-6	-	-	TGTGCCAGCAGTGAAGGCGACGGGGTCGGTTCACCCCTCCACTTT	CASSEGDGVGSPLHF
TRBV10-1	TRBJ2-1	-	TRBD2	TGCGCCAGCAGTGTTAGCGGGAGCCGAGACTTTCGCAATGAGCAGTTCTTC	CASSVSGSRDFRNEQFF
TRBV28	TRBJ1-5	-	TRBD1	TGTGCCAGCAGCCTAATGAACAGGGGACGGCAGCCCCAGCATTTT	CASSLMNRGRQPQHF
TRBV10-1	TRBJ1-2	-	-	TGCGCCAGCAGTGACGGACTCGGCTACACCTTC	CASSDGLGYTF
TRBV5-4	TRBJ1-1	-	TRBD1	TGTGCCAGCAGCTGGGGGGACAGGGGACGTGGAAACACTGAAGCTTTCTTT	CASSWGDRGRGNTEAFF
TRBV6-6	TRBJ2-7	-	-	TGTGCCAGCAGCGCCTCGGGAATAAACGAGCAGTACTTC	CASSASGINEQYF
TRBV2	TRBJ2-4	-	TRBD1	TGTGCCAGCACTAGAATCGGGGACAGGGGAAACATTCAGTACTTC	CASTRIGDRGNIQYF
TRBV19	TRBJ2-2	-	TRBD1	TGTGCCAGTAGTATAATGATTGGGACAGGGAACACCGGGGAGCTGTTTTTT	CASSIMIGTGNTGELFF
TRBV19	TRBJ1-3	-	-	TGTGCCAGTAGCCGACTCCTGAGCTCTGGAAACACCATATATTTT	CASSRLLSSGNTIYF
TRBV5-1	TRBJ2-2	-	-	TGCGCCAGCAGTCCCGGAGGGACCGGGGAGCTGTTTTTT	CASSPGGTGELFF
TRBV15	TRBJ1-1	-	TRBD1	TGTGCCACCAGCAAAGGGGGCATGAACACTGAAGCTTTCTTT	CATSKGGMNTEAFF
TRBV27	TRBJ1-4	-	TRBD1	TGTGCCAGCAGTTTAAGCAGGGGGGAAAAACTGTTTTTT	CASSLSRGEKLFF
TRBV12-3/TRBV12-4	TRBJ1-1	-	-	TGTGCCAGCGGGGCGAGGAAGAAAACTGAAGCTTTCTTT	CASGARKKTEAFF
TRBV5-1	TRBJ1-1	-	-	TGCGCCAGCAGCTTGCTCGCAGGAACCCCTGAAGCTTTCTTT	CASSLLAGTPEAFF
TRBV9	TRBJ2-3	once	TRBD2	TGTGCCAGCAGCGTCCGGACTAGCCGACGCACAGATACGCAGTATTTT	CASSVRTSRRTDTQYF
TRBV12-3/TRBV12-4	TRBJ1-4	-	-	TGTGCCAGCAGAAGACAAAATGAAAAACTGTTTTTT	CASRRQNEKLFF
TRBV24-1	TRBJ2-1	once	TRBD2	TGTGCCACCAGTGACCCAGCATCCGTAGGGACTACTGGCACTGAGCAGTTCTTC	CATSDPASVGTTGTEQFF
TRBV5-8	TRBJ2-7	-	TRBD2	TGTGCCAGCAGCTCGCTAGGAGACGGGAGGGCCGTCGAGCAGTACTTC	CASSSLGDGRAVEQYF
TRBV11-2	TRBJ2-5	-	-	TGTGCCAGCAGCTTAGACCGGGTCCCCTTCTCCCCTGAGACCCAGTACTTC	CASSLDRVPFSPETQYF
TRBV7-9	TRBJ1-2	-	-	TGTGCCAGCAGCTTGGCCTCCCCTAGCTATGGCTACACCTTC	CASSLASPSYGYTF
TRBV9	TRBJ2-1	-	TRBD2	TGTGCCAGCAGCGCCCGTACCGGGACTAGCGGACACAATGAGCAGTTCTTC	CASSARTGTSGHNEQFF
TRBV19	TRBJ1-1	-	-	TGTGCCAGTAGTATAGCCATACAGGGCTCCACTGAAGCTTTCTTT	CASSIAIQGSTEAFF
TRBV7-8	TRBJ2-7	few	TRBD1	TGTGCCAGCAGCCGAACAGGGGGAGCGCTCTACGAGCAGTACTTC	CASSRTGGALYEQYF
TRBV28	TRBJ2-2	once	-	TGTGCCAGCAGGAGCCAAAGCAACACCGGGGAGCTGTTTTTT	CASRSQSNTGELFF
TRBV10-3	TRBJ1-1	-	TRBD1	TGTGCCATCAGCCCGGGACAGGGGAAAACCAGGAACACTGAAGCTTTCTTT	CAISPGQGKTRNTEAFF
TRBV28	TRBJ1-5	-	TRBD1	TGTGCCAGCAGTTTTTTACGACAGGGACCCAATCAGCCCCAGCATTTT	CASSFLRQGPNQPQHF
TRBV5-4	TRBJ1-1	-	-	TGTGCCAGCAGCTACGTACAGGGAAACACTGAAGCTTTCTTT	CASSYVQGNTEAFF
TRBV15	TRBJ2-1	-	TRBD1	TGTGCCACCAGCAGTGACGGGACAGGGCGATACAATGAGCAGTTCTTC	CATSSDGTGRYNEQFF
TRBV19	TRBJ2-2	-	TRBD2	TGTGCCAGTAGTAGCCCCGGGGAGGGACGCACCGGGGAGCTGTTTTTT	CASSSPGEGRTGELFF